The 28 T cell receptor beta chains below were found in one sample sequenced in a study of blood T cell repertoires in COVID-19. Using immunoSEQ multiplex PCR, the repertoire was profiled, and TCRdb retains in-frame clones only, with some absent. This sample has 150,000 to 200,000 clones, with approximately 83% found just once. The specimen was peripheral blood. These receptors were taken from a man between 65 and 80 years old who had recovered from COVID-19.

The rearrangement joins TRBV10-1 to TRBJ2-1; the match to TRBD1 covers 7 bases. In germline, CDR1 is WNHNN, CDR2 SYGVQD (reference sequence). With 6 bases clipped from V and 1 base from J, the junction kept 9 bases outside the gene matches. The CDR3 length is 16 residues. Written as DNA, the CDR3 is TGCGCCAGCAGCGGGACAGTGGATAGGTCCTACAATGAGCAGTTCTTC. Residues: CASSGTVDRSYNEQFF.

By share of the sample, this clone is hyperexpanded. CDR3 sequence: CSGLGGSFNEQFF. In DNA form, the CDR3 reads TGCAGCGGCCTTGGCGGGAGTTTCAATGAGCAGTTCTTC. V usage is TRBV29-1 and J usage is TRBJ2-1; 7 bases match TRBD2. Germline V lookup: CDR1 SQVTM, CDR2 ANQGSEA. This CDR3 is built from 13 residues. Trimming cost V 7 bases and J 6 bases; bases outside gene matches: 9.

The gene calls are TRBV6-2 or TRBV6-3 and TRBJ1-5; D might be TRBD1 (6 bases). Germline lookup yields CDR1 MNHEY and CDR2 SVGEGT. V lost 5 bases and J 0 bases, leaving 20 bases between the germline ends. The CDR3 loop spans 18 amino acids. CDR3 in amino acids: CASSTGGAGLNSNQPQHF. The CDR3 DNA sequence: TGTGCCAGCAGTACCGGGGGGGCAGGACTTAATAGCAATCAGCCCCAGCATTTT.

This chain connects TRBV3-1 (or the pseudogene TRBV3-2) to TRBJ2-7, with D perhaps TRBD1 (6 bases). The germline V and J ends were trimmed by 1 base and 5 bases, with 9 bases remaining between them. CDR3 size: 13 residues. CDR1 and CDR2 from the germline V gene are LGHDT and YNNKEL (reference sequence). CDR3 in DNA: TGTGCCAGCAGCCAAGGGCAGGGGAACGAGCAGTACTTC. Residues: CASSQGQGNEQYF.

The chain has TRBV5-5 and TRBJ1-1; a possible D gene is TRBD1 (6 bases). Trimming removed 4 bases at V and 2 bases at J, with 18 bases between. This CDR3 region has 16 residues. The germline gives CDR1 SGHKS, CDR2 YYEKEE (reference sequence). The CDR3 reads CASSPLGGDANTEAFF. The CDR3 DNA follows: TGTGCCAGCAGCCCCCTAGGGGGGGATGCAAACACTGAAGCTTTCTTT.

The chain has TRBV2 and TRBJ2-1, with 9 positions matching TRBD2. Germline V gene data show CDR1 as SNHLY and CDR2 as FYNNEI. V lost 7 bases, J lost 6 bases, and 10 bases stayed unmatched. This CDR3 region has 15 residues. The DNA of the CDR3 is TGTGCCAGCAAGGGGGCTAGCGGGGCAAGCAATGAGCAGTTCTTC. It translates to CASKGASGASNEQFF. Filled out from reference TRBV2 and TRBJ2-1, the complete variable domain reads EPEVTQTPSHQVTQMGQEVILRCVPISNHLYFYWYRQILGQKVEFLVSFYNNEISEKSEIFDDQFSVERPDGSNFTLKIRSTKLEDSAMYFCASKGASGASNEQFFGPGTRLTVL.

This rearrangement joins TRBV30 to TRBJ2-1, with D possibly matching TRBD1 (6 bases). V lost 5 bases and J 6 bases, leaving 11 bases between the germline ends. Germline V gene sequence: CDR1 GTSNPN, CDR2 SVGIG (reference sequence). The CDR3 sequence is 12 residues long. The CDR3 DNA reads as TGTGCCTGGGGAGCAGGGGCCAATGAGCAGTTCTTC. Protein sequence: CAWGAGANEQFF.

CDR3 sequence: CASSASSGANVLTF. Written as DNA, the CDR3 is TGTGCCAGCAGCGCGAGTTCTGGGGCCAACGTCCTGACTTTC. The gene calls are TRBV6-2 or TRBV6-3 and TRBJ2-6, with D unclear. V was pared by 6 bases and J by 1 base, with 7 bases between. Germline V gives CDR1 MNHEY, CDR2 SVGEGT. This CDR3 has 14 residues.

V and J are TRBV7-2 and TRBJ2-4, with D perhaps matching TRBD1 (7 bases). Between the trimmed V and J ends, which lost 1 base and 7 bases, there was a span of 26 bases. The CDR3 consists of 19 residues. The germline gives CDR1 SGHTA, CDR2 FQGNSA. The CDR3 region is CASSLVRLAKGQWGNIQYF. The CDR3 DNA is TGTGCCAGCAGCTTAGTCAGGCTAGCGAAGGGACAGTGGGGGAACATTCAGTACTTC.

This chain joins TRBV7-2 and TRBJ2-3, with 9 bases aligning to TRBD2. The CDR3 has 16 amino acids. Per the germline V gene, CDR1 is SGHTA and CDR2 is FQGNSA. The ends lost 0 bases at V and 4 bases at J; junction bases unmatched: 5. CDR3 sequence: CASSLAQREVSDTQYF. The CDR3 nucleotides are TGTGCCAGCAGCTTAGCTCAGCGGGAGGTTTCAGATACGCAGTATTTT.

This rearrangement joins TRBV7-2 to TRBJ1-4, with TRBD1 as a possible D gene (6 bases). Trimming left V 1 base short and J 7 bases short, with 10 bases between. Germline V lookup: CDR1 SGHTA, CDR2 FQGNSA. The length of the CDR3 is 14 residues. The CDR3 nucleotides are TGTGCCAGCAGCTTAGGACAGGCTGGTGAAAAACTGTTTTTT. Its translation is CASSLGQAGEKLFF.

The chain joins TRBV5-1 to TRBJ1-1, with D perhaps matching TRBD1 (5 bases). V was cut by 3 bases and J by 1 base, with 10 bases left in between. CDR1 is SGHRS and CDR2 is YFSETQ in the germline V gene. The CDR3 consists of 14 residues. In DNA, the CDR3 is TGCGCCAGCAGCTACCTGACAGAGAACACTGAAGCTTTCTTT. Translating gives CASSYLTENTEAFF. The entire variable domain, with the rest obtained from reference TRBV5-1 and TRBJ1-1, is as follows: KAGVTQTPRYLIKTRGQQVTLSCSPISGHRSVSWYQQTPGQGLQFLFEYFSETQRNKGNFPGRFSGRQFSNSRSEMNVSTLELGDSALYLCASSYLTENTEAFFGQGTRLTVV.

This clone was picked up one time. V usage is TRBV5-1 and J usage is TRBJ1-4; TRBD1 agrees at 11 bases. CDR3 size: 15 residues. CDR1 is SGHRS and CDR2 is YFSETQ in the germline V gene. The ends lost 4 bases at V and 12 bases at J; junction bases unmatched: 11. The CDR3 nucleotides are TGCGCCAGCAGCCCACGGACCGGGACAGGGGGGCAACTGTTTTTT. Translating it yields CASSPRTGTGGQLFF.

V and J are TRBV11-3 and TRBJ2-3; TRBD2 matches 13 bases. The CDR3 spans 16 residues. CDR1 SGHNT and CDR2 YENEEA come from the germline V gene. The V segment lost 5 bases and the J segment 4 bases; nucleotides outside the gene matches: 6. The CDR3 bases are TGTGCCAGCAGCCTCAGGACTAGCGGGAGTTCAGATACGCAGTATTTT. Translated: CASSLRTSGSSDTQYF.

The chain carries TRBV5-4 and TRBJ1-3; no firm D call. Trimming pared 4 bases from V and 9 bases from J, leaving 20 bases between. The CDR3 is made up of 15 amino acids. CDR1 and CDR2 (germline): SGHNT, YYREEE (reference sequence). DNA of the CDR3: TGTGCCAGCAGCGCCCCGGGAGGGAATCCACCCACCATATATTTT. Amino acid sequence: CASSAPGGNPPTIYF.

The chain is built from TRBV4-1 and TRBJ1-4; D possibly corresponds to TRBD1 (5 bases). Germline CDR1 and CDR2: MGHRA and YSYEKL. This CDR3 is 16 amino acids long. V was trimmed by 4 bases and J by 8 bases, leaving 20 bases between them. The CDR3 protein is CASSLQSGGIAEKLFF. The CDR3 DNA reads as TGCGCCAGCAGCCTCCAAAGCGGGGGAATTGCGGAAAAACTGTTTTTT.

This clone appeared a few times. This chain joins TRBV4-1 and TRBJ2-3; 7 bases are shared with TRBD2. CDR3 length: 15 amino acids. Germline assignment: CDR1 MGHRA and CDR2 YSYEKL. V lost 4 bases and J lost 2; bases outside the gene matches: 6. The CDR3 region is CASSPGTINTDTQYF. CDR3 coding DNA: TGCGCCAGCAGCCCCGGGACTATAAACACAGATACGCAGTATTTT.

This clone has a single count. The rearrangement uses TRBV6-2 or TRBV6-3 and TRBJ2-1; 7 bases map to TRBD2. Germline assignment: CDR1 MNHEY and CDR2 SVGEGT. The CDR3 consists of 14 residues. V was clipped by 5 bases and J by 6 bases; unmatched bases: 7. The DNA of the CDR3 is TGTGCCAGCAGTGTTGGACTAGTACCCAATGAGCAGTTCTTC. Its protein product is CASSVGLVPNEQFF.

The chain links TRBV7-9 to TRBJ2-1; the match to TRBD2 covers 9 bases. V lost 4 bases, J lost 9 bases, and 10 bases stayed unmatched. Germline loops: CDR1 SEHNR, CDR2 FQNEAQ (reference sequence). The CDR3 runs to 15 residues. This chain's CDR3 is CASSSRGREGAEQFF. CDR3 DNA: TGTGCCAGCAGCTCTCGTGGGCGGGAGGGAGCTGAGCAGTTCTTC.

This chain uses TRBV30 with TRBJ2-2; TRBD1 is a possible D gene (5 bases). CDR3 size: 14 residues. Trimming stripped 7 bases from V and 0 bases from J, with 12 bases between. CDR1 GTSNPN and CDR2 SVGIG come from the germline V gene (reference sequence). The CDR3 region has the DNA TGTGCCTCCCAAGGGGTTGCGAACACCGGGGAGCTGTTTTTT. Its translation: CASQGVANTGELFF.

V usage is TRBV2 and J usage is TRBJ1-2; 9 nucleotides align to TRBD1. CDR1 is SNHLY, CDR2 FYNNEI, per germline. CDR3 length equals 14 residues. V dropped 6 bases and J dropped 4; count of bases not matched to a gene: 6. CDR3 residues: CASSGDRDGYGYTF. The DNA for the CDR3 is TGTGCCAGCAGCGGGGACAGGGATGGCTATGGCTACACCTTC.

The chain joins TRBV3-1 (or the pseudogene TRBV3-2) to TRBJ1-1; D is perhaps TRBD1 (6 bases). Trimming stripped 0 bases from V and 11 bases from J, with 13 bases between. CDR1 is LGHDT, CDR2 YNNKEL, per germline (reference sequence). CDR3 length: 13 amino acids. CDR3 amino acids: CASSQEGTGLAFF. The CDR3 region has the DNA TGTGCCAGCAGCCAAGAGGGTACAGGGTTGGCTTTCTTT.

The chain links TRBV10-2 to TRBJ2-7, with 12 bases fitting TRBD2. V lost 7 bases to trimming and J lost 7 bases; unmatched junction nucleotides: 11. Per germline, CDR1 WSHSY and CDR2 SAAADI. CDR3 length: 15 residues. In nucleotides, the CDR3 is TGCGCCAGCAAAACCCCACTAGCGGGAGGCGGTGAGCAGTACTTC. Its translation: CASKTPLAGGGEQYF.

The chain has TRBV11-1 and TRBJ2-3, with a weak D call TRBD2 (5 bases). The germline CDR1 and CDR2 sequences are SGHAT and FQDESV (reference sequence). CDR3 length: 14 residues. The ends were cut back, 5 bases at V and 3 bases at J, with 12 bases in the middle. The CDR3 protein is CASSPQEVTDTQYF. The CDR3 DNA reads TGTGCCAGCAGCCCCCAGGAGGTTACAGATACGCAGTATTTT.

There are a few counts of this clone. The V and J genes are TRBV19 and TRBJ2-7, with 7 bases that match TRBD1. With V trimmed by 6 bases and J by 0 bases, 8 bases remained unmatched. Germline CDR1 and CDR2: LNHDA and SQIVND (reference sequence). There are 15 residues in the CDR3. This CDR3 reads CASSRDSFLSYEQYF. The CDR3 bases are TGTGCCAGTAGCCGGGACAGTTTCCTCTCCTACGAGCAGTACTTC.

The chain is built from TRBV6-5 and TRBJ2-3, with 8 bases fitting TRBD2. The CDR3 is made up of 15 amino acids. Germline lookup yields CDR1 MNHEY and CDR2 SVGAGI. J lost 9 bases, V lost 5 bases, and 13 bases had no gene match. CDR3 sequence reads: CASSSIENSGGTQYF. The CDR3 DNA reads TGTGCCAGCAGTAGCATCGAAAACTCGGGAGGGACGCAGTATTTT.

The chain joins TRBV7-2 to TRBJ1-2; D gene unclear. Between the trimmed V and J ends, which lost 3 bases and 3 bases, there was a span of 5 bases. The CDR3 spans 12 residues. CDR1 is SGHTA and CDR2 is FQGNSA in the germline V gene. The CDR3 sequence is CASSFQDYGYTF. CDR3 DNA sequence: TGTGCCAGCAGCTTTCAGGACTATGGCTACACCTTC. The whole variable domain, filled in from reference TRBV7-2 and TRBJ1-2, reads GAGVSQSPSNKVTEKGKDVELRCDPISGHTALYWYRQSLGQGLEFLIYFQGNSAPDKSGLPSDRFSAERTGGSVSTLTIQRTQQEDSAVYLCASSFQDYGYTFGSGTRLTVV.

The rearrangement links TRBV19 to TRBJ2-7; 8 nucleotides match TRBD2. The CDR3 is 16 residues long. Trimming at V came to 11 bases and at J to 1 base, leaving 16 bases not matched to a gene. CDR1 is LNHDA and CDR2 is SQIVND in the germline V gene (reference sequence). CDR3 nucleotides: TGTGCCGAACAAATTAAGAGCGGGAGTGGGTCCTACGAGCAGTACTTC. This gives the protein CAEQIKSGSGSYEQYF. Full variable domain (remainder filled in from reference TRBV19 and TRBJ2-7): DGGITQSPKYLFRKEGQNVTLSCEQNLNHDAMYWYRQDPGQGLRLIYYSQIVNDFQKGDIAEGYSVSREKKESFPLTVTSAQKNPTAFYLCAEQIKSGSGSYEQYFGPGTRLTVT.